The subject of this entry is one T cell receptor (beta chain). The protocol was immunoSEQ multiplex PCR, while the TCRdb copy is restricted to in-frame clones and leaves out a portion. The sample records over 25,000 clones, around nine tenths being singletons. This record comes from a study of PD-1 blockade in classical Hodgkin lymphoma. From germline, CDR1 is SGHRS and CDR2 YFSETQ. The V and J ends lost 2 bases and 5 bases respectively, with 14 bases between them. The CDR3 runs to 14 residues. Following autologous stem cell transplantation, relapse occurred in every patient, and exposure to brentuximab vedotin varied. Researchers pulled CD8+ T cells out of thawed PBMCs using magnetic negative selection.

The chain combines TRBV5-1 with TRBJ2-7; D is unclear. This TCR was recovered from a human donor with classical Hodgkin lymphoma. This specimen was CD8+ T cells from blood, taken at baseline. Written as DNA, the CDR3 is TGCGCCAGCAGCTTTGAGTGGTCGGCCAACGAGCAGTACTTC. Translating it yields CASSFEWSANEQYF.